This TCR beta chain was documented in a study of blood T cell repertoires in COVID-19. Study information: PBMCs, B-cell-depleted T cells, or T cells were the source of the cDNA or gDNA that made up the material.

Trimming took off 10 bases at V and 0 bases at J, with 19 bases between the two ends. CDR1 and CDR2 from the germline V gene are ENHRY and SYGVKD. The CDR3 extends over 16 amino acids. Per the authors' pipeline: Amplification of reference gene primers was used by the study to estimate nucleated cell counts. Clones were sequenced by immunoSEQ multiplex PCR, and TCRdb holds only the in-frame ones, with some missing. That table gives V, J and clone size, and the DNA gave D and trimming. This table has tens of thousands of clones, under 85% appearing once. Sample: peripheral blood. This clonotype was obtained from a woman aged 80 or older with acute or convalescent COVID-19. The chain uses TRBV10-3 and TRBJ1-5; D is unresolved. The CDR3, as DNA: TGTGCCACGACGCGGGGTACGGGCGATAGCAATCAGCCCCAGCATTTT. Its translation is CATTRGTGDSNQPQHF.